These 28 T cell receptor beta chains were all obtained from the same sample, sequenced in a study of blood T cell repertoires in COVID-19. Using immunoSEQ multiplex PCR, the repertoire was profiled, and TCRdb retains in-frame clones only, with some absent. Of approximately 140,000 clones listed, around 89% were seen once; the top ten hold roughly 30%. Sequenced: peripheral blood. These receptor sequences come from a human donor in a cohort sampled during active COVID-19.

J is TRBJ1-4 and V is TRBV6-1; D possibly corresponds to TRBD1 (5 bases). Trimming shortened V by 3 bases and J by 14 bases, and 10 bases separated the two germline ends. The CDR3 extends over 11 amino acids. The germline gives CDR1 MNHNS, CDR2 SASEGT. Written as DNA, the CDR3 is TGTGCCAGCAGTGAGGTAAAGGGGCTGTTTTTT. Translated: CASSEVKGLFF.

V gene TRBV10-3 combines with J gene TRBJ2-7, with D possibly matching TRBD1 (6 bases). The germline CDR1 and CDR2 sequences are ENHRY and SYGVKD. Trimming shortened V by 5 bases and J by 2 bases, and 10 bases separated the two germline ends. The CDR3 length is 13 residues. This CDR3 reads CAISSGQTYEQYF. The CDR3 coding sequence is TGTGCCATCAGTTCGGGACAAACCTACGAGCAGTACTTC.

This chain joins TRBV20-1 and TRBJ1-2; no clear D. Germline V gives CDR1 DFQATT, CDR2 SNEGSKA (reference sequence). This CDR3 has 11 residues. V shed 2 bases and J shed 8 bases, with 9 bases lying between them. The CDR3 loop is CSARTNGGYTF. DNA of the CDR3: TGCAGTGCTAGAACGAACGGGGGCTACACCTTC.

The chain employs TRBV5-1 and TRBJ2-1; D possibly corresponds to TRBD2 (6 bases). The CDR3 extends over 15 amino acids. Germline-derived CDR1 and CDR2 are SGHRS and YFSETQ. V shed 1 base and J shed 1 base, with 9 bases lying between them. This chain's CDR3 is CASSLTEGSYNEQFF. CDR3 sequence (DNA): TGCGCCAGCAGCTTGACGGAGGGATCCTACAATGAGCAGTTCTTC.

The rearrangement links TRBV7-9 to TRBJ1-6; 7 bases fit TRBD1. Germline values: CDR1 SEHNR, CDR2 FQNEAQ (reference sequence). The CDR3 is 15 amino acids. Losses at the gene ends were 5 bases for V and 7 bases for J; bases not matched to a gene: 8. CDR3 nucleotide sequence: TGTGCCAGCAGCGGGGCGGCAGGGGGGAATTCACCCCTCCACTTT. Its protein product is CASSGAAGGNSPLHF.

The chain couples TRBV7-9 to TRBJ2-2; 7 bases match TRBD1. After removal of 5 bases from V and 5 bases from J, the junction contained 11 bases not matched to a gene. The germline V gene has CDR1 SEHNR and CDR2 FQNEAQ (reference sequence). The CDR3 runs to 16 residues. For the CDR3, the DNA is TGTGCCAGCAGCCAGGACAGGCGAAAGAGGACCGGGGAGCTGTTTTTT. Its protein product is CASSQDRRKRTGELFF.

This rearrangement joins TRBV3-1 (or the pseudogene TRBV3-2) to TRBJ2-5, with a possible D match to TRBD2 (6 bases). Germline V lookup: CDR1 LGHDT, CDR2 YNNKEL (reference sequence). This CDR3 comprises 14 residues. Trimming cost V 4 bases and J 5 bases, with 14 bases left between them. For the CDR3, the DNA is TGTGCCAGCAGCCTGTCCTCAGGAGGGGAGACCCAGTACTTC. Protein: CASSLSSGGETQYF.

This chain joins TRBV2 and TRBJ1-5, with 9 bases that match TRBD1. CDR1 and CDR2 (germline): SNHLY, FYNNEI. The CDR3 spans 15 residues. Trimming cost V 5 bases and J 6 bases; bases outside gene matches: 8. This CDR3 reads CASSKEQGAGQPQHF. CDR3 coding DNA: TGTGCCAGCAGTAAGGAACAGGGGGCGGGTCAGCCCCAGCATTTT.

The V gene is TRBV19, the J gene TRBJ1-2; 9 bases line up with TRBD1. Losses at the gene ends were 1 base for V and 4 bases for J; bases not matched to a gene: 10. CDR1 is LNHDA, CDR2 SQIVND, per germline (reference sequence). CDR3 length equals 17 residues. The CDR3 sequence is CASSIGDRVIGRYGYTF. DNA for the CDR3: TGTGCCAGTAGTATAGGGGACAGGGTCATCGGTCGCTATGGCTACACCTTC.

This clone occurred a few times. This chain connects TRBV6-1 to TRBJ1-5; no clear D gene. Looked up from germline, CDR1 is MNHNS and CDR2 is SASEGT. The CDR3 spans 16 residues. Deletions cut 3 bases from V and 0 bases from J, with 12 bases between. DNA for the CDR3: TGTGCCAGCAGTGACTTCAGAGGTTATAGCAATCAGCCCCAGCATTTT. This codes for CASSDFRGYSNQPQHF.

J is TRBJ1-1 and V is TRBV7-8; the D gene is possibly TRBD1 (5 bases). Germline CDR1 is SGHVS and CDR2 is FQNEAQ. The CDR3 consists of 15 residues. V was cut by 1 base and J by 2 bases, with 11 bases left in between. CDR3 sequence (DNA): TGTGCCAGCAGCTTAGGGAAGAGGACAAACACTGAAGCTTTCTTT. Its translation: CASSLGKRTNTEAFF.

CDR3 sequence: CASSLRGSSYNSPLHF. As DNA, the CDR3 is TGTGCCAGCAGCCTGCGGGGGAGCTCCTATAATTCACCCCTCCACTTT. The chain uses TRBV3-1 (or the pseudogene TRBV3-2) and TRBJ1-6, with a tentative D call TRBD1 (5 bases). The CDR3 runs 16 residues. Trimming took off 4 bases at V and 0 bases at J, with 10 bases between the two ends. Germline V gene lookup returns CDR1 LGHDT and CDR2 YNNKEL (reference sequence).

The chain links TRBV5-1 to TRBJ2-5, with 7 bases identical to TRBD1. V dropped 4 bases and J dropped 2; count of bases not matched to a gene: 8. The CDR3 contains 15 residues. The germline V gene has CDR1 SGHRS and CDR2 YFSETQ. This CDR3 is CASSPDRVGQETQYF. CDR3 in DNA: TGCGCCAGCAGCCCCGACAGGGTGGGTCAAGAGACCCAGTACTTC.

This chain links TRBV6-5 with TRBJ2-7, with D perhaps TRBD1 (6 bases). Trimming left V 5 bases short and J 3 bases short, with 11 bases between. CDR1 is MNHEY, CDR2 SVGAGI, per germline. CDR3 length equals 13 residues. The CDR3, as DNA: TGTGCCAGCAGTCCAGGGGTAGTCTACGAGCAGTACTTC. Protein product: CASSPGVVYEQYF.

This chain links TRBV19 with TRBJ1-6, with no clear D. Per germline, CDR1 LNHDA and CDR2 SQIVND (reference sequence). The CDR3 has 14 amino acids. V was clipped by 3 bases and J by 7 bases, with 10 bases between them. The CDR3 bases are TGTGCCAGTAGTATGAACTCGATAAATTCACCCCTCCACTTT. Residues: CASSMNSINSPLHF.

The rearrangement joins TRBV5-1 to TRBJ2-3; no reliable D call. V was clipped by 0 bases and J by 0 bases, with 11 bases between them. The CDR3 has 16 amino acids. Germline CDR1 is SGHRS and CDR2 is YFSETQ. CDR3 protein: CASSLAGSSSTDTQYF. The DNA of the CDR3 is TGCGCCAGCAGCTTGGCCGGTAGCTCTAGCACAGATACGCAGTATTTT.

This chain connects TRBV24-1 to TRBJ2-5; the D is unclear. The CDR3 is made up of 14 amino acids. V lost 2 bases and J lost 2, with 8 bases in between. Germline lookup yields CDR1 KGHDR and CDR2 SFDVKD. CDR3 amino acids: CATSDSSSQETQYF. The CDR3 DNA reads TGTGCCACCAGTGATTCTTCCTCGCAAGAGACCCAGTACTTC.

The CDR3 sequence is CAWSRDNSPLHF. CDR3 coding DNA: TGTGCCTGGAGTCGGGATAATTCACCCCTCCACTTT. The chain carries TRBV30 and TRBJ1-6; the D is unclear. V lost 2 bases and J 5 bases, leaving 4 bases between the germline ends. The CDR3 length is 12 residues. Germline V gene sequence: CDR1 GTSNPN, CDR2 SVGIG (reference sequence).

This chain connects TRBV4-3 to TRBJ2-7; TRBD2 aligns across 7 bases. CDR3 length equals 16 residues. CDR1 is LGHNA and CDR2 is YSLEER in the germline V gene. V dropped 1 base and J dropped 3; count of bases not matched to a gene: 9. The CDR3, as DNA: TGCGCCAGCAGCCAAGGGGGAGGGGTCATGGTCTACGAGCAGTACTTC. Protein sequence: CASSQGGGVMVYEQYF.

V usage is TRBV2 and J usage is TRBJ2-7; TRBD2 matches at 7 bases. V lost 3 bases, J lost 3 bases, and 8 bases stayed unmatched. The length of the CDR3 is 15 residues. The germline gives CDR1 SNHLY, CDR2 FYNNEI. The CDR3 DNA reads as TGTGCCAGCAGTGAGCAGACTAGCCGCAACTACGAGCAGTACTTC. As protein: CASSEQTSRNYEQYF.

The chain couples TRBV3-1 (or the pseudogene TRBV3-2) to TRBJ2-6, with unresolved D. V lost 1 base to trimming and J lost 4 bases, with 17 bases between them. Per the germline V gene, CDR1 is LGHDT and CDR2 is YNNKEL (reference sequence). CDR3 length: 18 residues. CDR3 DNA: TGTGCCAGCAGCCAAGTGGCCGGGTTGCAGTTGGGGGCCAACGTCCTGACTTTC. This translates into CASSQVAGLQLGANVLTF.

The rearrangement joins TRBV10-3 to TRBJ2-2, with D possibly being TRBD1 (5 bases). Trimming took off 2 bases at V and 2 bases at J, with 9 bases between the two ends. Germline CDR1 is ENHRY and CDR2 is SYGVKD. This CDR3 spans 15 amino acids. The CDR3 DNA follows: TGTGCCATCAGTGAGGTTACAGGAAACACCGGGGAGCTGTTTTTT. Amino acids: CAISEVTGNTGELFF.

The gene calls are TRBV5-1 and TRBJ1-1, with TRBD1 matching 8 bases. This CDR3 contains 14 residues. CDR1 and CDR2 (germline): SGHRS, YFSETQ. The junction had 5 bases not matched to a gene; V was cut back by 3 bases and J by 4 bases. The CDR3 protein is CASSSRGHGTEAFF. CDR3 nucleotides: TGCGCCAGCAGCTCCAGGGGGCACGGCACTGAAGCTTTCTTT.

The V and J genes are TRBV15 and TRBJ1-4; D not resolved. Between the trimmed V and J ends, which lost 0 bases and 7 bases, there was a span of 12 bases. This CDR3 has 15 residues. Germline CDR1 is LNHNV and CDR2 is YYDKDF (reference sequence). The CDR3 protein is CATSRDLGFGEKLFF. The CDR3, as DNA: TGTGCCACCAGCAGAGATTTGGGCTTCGGTGAAAAACTGTTTTTT.

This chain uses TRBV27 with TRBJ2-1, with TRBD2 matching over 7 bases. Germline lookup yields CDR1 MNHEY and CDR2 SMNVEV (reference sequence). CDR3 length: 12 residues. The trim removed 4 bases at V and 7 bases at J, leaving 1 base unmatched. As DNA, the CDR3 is TGTGCCAGCAGTTGGGGGGGGAATGAGCAGTTCTTC. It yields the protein CASSWGGNEQFF.

The DNA for the CDR3 is TGTGCCAGCAGCTCTAAAAGACAGGATACGCAGTATTTT. Translation: CASSSKRQDTQYF. V usage is TRBV9 and J usage is TRBJ2-3, with D maybe TRBD1 (5 bases). Germline V gene data show CDR1 as SGDLS and CDR2 as YYNGEE. Between the trimmed V and J ends, which lost 4 bases and 6 bases, there was a span of 12 bases. CDR3 length equals 13 residues.

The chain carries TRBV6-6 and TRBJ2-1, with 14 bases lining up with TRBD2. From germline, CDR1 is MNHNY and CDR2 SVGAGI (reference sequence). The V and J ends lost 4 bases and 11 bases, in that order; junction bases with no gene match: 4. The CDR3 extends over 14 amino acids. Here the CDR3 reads CASSFRTSGGQQFF. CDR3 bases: TGTGCCAGCAGTTTTCGGACTAGCGGGGGGCAGCAGTTCTTC.

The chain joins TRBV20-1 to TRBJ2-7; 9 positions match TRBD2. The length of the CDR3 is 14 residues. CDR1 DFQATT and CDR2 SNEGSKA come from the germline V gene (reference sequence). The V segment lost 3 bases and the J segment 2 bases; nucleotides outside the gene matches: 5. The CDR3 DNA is TGCAGTGCTAGTCCGTCTAGCGGGACCTACGAGCAGTACTTC. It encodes CSASPSSGTYEQYF.